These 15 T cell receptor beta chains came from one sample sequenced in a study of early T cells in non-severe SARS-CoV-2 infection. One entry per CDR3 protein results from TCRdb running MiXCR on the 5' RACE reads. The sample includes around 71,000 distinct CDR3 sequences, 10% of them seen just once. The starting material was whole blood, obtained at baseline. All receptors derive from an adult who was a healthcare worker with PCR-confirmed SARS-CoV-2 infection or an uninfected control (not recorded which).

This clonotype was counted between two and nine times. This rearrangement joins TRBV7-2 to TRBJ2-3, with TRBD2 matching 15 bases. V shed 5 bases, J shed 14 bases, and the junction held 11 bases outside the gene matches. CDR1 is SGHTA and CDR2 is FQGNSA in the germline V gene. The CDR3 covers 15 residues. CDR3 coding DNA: TGTGCCAGCAGCCCACCGGGACTAGCGGGAGGAGTTGGGTATTTT. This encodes CASSPPGLAGGVGYF.

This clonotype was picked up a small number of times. The CDR3 loop reads CASSPPPGELFF. The DNA of the CDR3 is TGCGCCAGCAGCCCCCCCCCCGGGGAGCTGTTTTTT. V gene TRBV5-1 combines with J gene TRBJ2-2, with no clear D. The germline V gene has CDR1 SGHRS and CDR2 YFSETQ. There are 12 residues in the CDR3. The V end was cut by 4 bases, the J end by 6 bases, with 7 bases between.

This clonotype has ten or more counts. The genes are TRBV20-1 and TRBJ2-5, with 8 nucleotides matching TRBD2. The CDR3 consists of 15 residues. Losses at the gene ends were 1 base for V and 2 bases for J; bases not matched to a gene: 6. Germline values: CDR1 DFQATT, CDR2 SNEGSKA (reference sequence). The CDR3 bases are TGCAGTGCTAGAGCCGTACTAGCGGCACAAGAGACCCAGTACTTC. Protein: CSARAVLAAQETQYF.

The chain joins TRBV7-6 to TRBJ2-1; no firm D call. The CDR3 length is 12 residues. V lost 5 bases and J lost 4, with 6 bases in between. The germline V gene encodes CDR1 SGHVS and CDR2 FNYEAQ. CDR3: CASSPIYNEQFF. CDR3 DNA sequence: TGTGCCAGCAGCCCCATATACAATGAGCAGTTCTTC.

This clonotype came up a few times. CDR3 protein: CATSDSPRTQFF. The CDR3 region has the DNA TGTGCCACCAGTGATTCCCCCCGGACTCAGTTCTTC. The V gene is TRBV24-1, the J gene TRBJ2-1, with D possibly matching TRBD2 (5 bases). The CDR3 contains 12 residues. Trimming shortened V by 2 bases and J by 13 bases, and 11 bases separated the two germline ends. Per the germline V gene, CDR1 is KGHDR and CDR2 is SFDVKD.

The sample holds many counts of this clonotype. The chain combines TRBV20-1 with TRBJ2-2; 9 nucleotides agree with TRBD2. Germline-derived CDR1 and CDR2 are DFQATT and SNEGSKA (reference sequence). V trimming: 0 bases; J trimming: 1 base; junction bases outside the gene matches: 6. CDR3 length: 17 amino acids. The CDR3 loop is CSARDRASGKNTGELFF. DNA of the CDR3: TGCAGTGCTAGAGATCGGGCTAGCGGGAAGAACACCGGGGAGCTGTTTTTT.

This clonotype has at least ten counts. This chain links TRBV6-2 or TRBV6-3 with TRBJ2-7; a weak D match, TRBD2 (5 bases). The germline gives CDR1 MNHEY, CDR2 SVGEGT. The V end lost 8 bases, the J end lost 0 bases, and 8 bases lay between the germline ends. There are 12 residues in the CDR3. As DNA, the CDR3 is TGTGCCAGCTTTGGGAGCTCCTACGAGCAGTACTTC. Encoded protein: CASFGSSYEQYF.

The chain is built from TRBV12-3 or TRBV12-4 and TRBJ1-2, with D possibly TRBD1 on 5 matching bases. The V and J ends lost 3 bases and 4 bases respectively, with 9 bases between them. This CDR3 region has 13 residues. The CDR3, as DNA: TGTGCCAGCAGTTTGACAGCGGGCTATGGCTACACCTTC. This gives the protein CASSLTAGYGYTF.

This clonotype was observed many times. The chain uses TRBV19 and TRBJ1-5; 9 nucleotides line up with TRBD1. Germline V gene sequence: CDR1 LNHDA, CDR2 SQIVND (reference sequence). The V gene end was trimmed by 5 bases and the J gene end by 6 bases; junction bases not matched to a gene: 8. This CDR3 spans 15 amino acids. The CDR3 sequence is CASSDAGTGFQPQHF. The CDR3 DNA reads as TGTGCCAGTAGTGACGCCGGGACAGGGTTTCAGCCCCAGCATTTT.

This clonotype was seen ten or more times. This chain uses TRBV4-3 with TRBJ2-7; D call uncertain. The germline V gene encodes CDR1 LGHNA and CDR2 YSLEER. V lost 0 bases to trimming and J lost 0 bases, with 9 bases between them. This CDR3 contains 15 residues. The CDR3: CASSQDSASSYEQYF. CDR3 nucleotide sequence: TGCGCCAGCAGCCAAGATTCAGCTAGCTCCTACGAGCAGTACTTC.

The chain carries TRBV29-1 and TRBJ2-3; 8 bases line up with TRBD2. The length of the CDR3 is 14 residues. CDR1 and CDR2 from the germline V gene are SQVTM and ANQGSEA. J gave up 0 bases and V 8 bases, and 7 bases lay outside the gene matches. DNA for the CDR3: TGCAGCCATAGCGGGAAAGGGAGCACAGATACGCAGTATTTT. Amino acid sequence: CSHSGKGSTDTQYF.

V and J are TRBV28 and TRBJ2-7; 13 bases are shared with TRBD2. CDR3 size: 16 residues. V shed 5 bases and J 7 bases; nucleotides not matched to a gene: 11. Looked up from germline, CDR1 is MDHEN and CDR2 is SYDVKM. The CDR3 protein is CASSPTSGRSSGEQYF. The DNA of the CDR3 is TGTGCCAGCAGTCCGACTAGCGGGAGGTCTTCGGGGGAGCAGTACTTC.

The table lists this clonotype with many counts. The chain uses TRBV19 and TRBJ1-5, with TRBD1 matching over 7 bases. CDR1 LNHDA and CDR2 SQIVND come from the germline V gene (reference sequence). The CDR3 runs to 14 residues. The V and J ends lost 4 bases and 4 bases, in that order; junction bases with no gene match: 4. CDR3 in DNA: TGTGCCAGTAGTACCAGGGGGACTAATCAGCCCCAGCATTTT. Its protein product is CASSTRGTNQPQHF.

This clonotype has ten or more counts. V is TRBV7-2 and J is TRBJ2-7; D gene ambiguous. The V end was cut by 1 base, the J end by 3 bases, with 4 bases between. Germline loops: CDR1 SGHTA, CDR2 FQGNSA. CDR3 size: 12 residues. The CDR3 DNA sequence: TGTGCCAGCAGCTTAGACGTCTACGAGCAGTACTTC. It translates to CASSLDVYEQYF.

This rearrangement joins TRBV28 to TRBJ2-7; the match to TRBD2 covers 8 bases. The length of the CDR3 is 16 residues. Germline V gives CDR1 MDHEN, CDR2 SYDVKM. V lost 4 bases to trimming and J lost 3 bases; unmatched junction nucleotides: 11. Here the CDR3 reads CASSSSQAGALYEQYF. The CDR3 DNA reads TGTGCCAGCAGTTCGAGCCAAGCGGGAGCCCTCTACGAGCAGTACTTC.